The rows below give T cell receptor beta chains drawn from one sample of a study of blood T cell repertoires in COVID-19. Sequencing was performed with immunoSEQ multiplex PCR; in TCRdb, only in-frame clones are kept and a portion is missing. The sample has 95,000 to 120,000 clones; 81% are singletons. The sequenced sample was peripheral blood. All receptors come from a man aged 50 to 60 with acute or convalescent COVID-19. Both conserved end residues are part of each CDR3. Fields, in order: J gene, D gene, clone size, V gene, CDR3 protein, CDR3 DNA. A D gene is named only where the DNA matches it firmly. Clone sizes are given selectively: once, few, many, or a class where the clone is expanded.

J gene: TRBJ1-2
D gene: TRBD1
clone size: NA
V gene: TRBV4-1
CDR3 protein: CASSQTGQESNYGYTF
CDR3 DNA: TGCGCCAGCAGCCAAACAGGACAGGAGAGTAACTATGGCTACACCTTC

J gene: TRBJ1-1
D gene: TRBD1
clone size: NA
V gene: TRBV28
CDR3 protein: CASSPSGQPNTEAFF
CDR3 DNA: TGTGCCAGCAGCCCCTCGGGACAGCCGAACACTGAAGCTTTCTTT

J gene: TRBJ1-2
D gene: TRBD1
clone size: NA
V gene: TRBV5-5
CDR3 protein: CASSFTRQGISDGYTF
CDR3 DNA: TGTGCCAGCAGCTTCACAAGACAGGGGATAAGTGATGGCTACACCTTC

J gene: TRBJ2-5
D gene: NA
clone size: NA
V gene: TRBV13
CDR3 protein: CASSSDSEETQYF
CDR3 DNA: TGTGCCAGCAGTTCGGACTCCGAAGAGACCCAGTACTTC

J gene: TRBJ1-2
D gene: NA
clone size: NA
V gene: TRBV6-5
CDR3 protein: CASLLGAVESYGYTF
CDR3 DNA: TGTGCCAGCCTTCTGGGGGCGGTAGAGAGCTATGGCTACACCTTC

J gene: TRBJ2-3
D gene: TRBD2
clone size: NA
V gene: TRBV11-2
CDR3 protein: CASSPRLAGAADTQYF
CDR3 DNA: TGTGCCAGCAGCCCAAGACTAGCGGGGGCCGCAGATACGCAGTATTTT

J gene: TRBJ1-2
D gene: TRBD1
clone size: few
V gene: TRBV5-6
CDR3 protein: CASSPGGTNGYTF
CDR3 DNA: TGTGCCAGCAGCCCAGGGGGCACCAATGGCTACACCTTC

J gene: TRBJ1-2
D gene: NA
clone size: NA
V gene: TRBV6-5
CDR3 protein: CASSYFAYYGYTF
CDR3 DNA: TGTGCCAGCAGTTACTTCGCGTACTATGGCTACACCTTC

J gene: TRBJ2-7
D gene: NA
clone size: NA
V gene: TRBV4-1
CDR3 protein: CASSQHGQGYEQYF
CDR3 DNA: TGCGCCAGCAGCCAACATGGACAAGGTTACGAGCAGTACTTC

J gene: TRBJ1-5
D gene: NA
clone size: NA
V gene: TRBV2
CDR3 protein: CASLGAGNQPQHF
CDR3 DNA: TGTGCCAGCCTAGGGGCGGGGAATCAGCCCCAGCATTTT

J gene: TRBJ1-1
D gene: NA
clone size: NA
V gene: TRBV19
CDR3 protein: CASSINRVDTEAFF
CDR3 DNA: TGTGCCAGTAGTATAAACAGGGTGGACACTGAAGCTTTCTTT

J gene: TRBJ2-3
D gene: TRBD2
clone size: NA
V gene: TRBV4-1
CDR3 protein: CASSQDITSGWDTQYF
CDR3 DNA: TGCGCCAGCAGCCAAGATATAACTAGCGGGTGGGATACGCAGTATTTT

J gene: TRBJ1-3
D gene: NA
clone size: NA
V gene: TRBV4-1
CDR3 protein: CASSQDSRNSGNTIYF
CDR3 DNA: TGCGCCAGCAGCCAAGATTCGAGGAACTCTGGAAACACCATATATTTT

J gene: TRBJ1-1
D gene: TRBD1
clone size: NA
V gene: TRBV7-9
CDR3 protein: CASSSFRTGMNTEAFF
CDR3 DNA: TGTGCCAGCAGCTCATTTCGGACAGGAATGAACACTGAAGCTTTCTTT

J gene: TRBJ2-3
D gene: TRBD1
clone size: NA
V gene: TRBV5-1
CDR3 protein: CASKLLTGVTDTQYF
CDR3 DNA: TGCGCCAGCAAACTACTGACAGGGGTCACAGATACGCAGTATTTT

J gene: TRBJ1-1
D gene: NA
clone size: NA
V gene: TRBV6-1
CDR3 protein: CASSENGEVGTEAFF
CDR3 DNA: TGTGCCAGCAGTGAAAATGGGGAGGTTGGCACTGAAGCTTTCTTT

J gene: TRBJ1-1
D gene: TRBD1
clone size: NA
V gene: TRBV5-5
CDR3 protein: CASSLERTGATEAFF
CDR3 DNA: TGTGCCAGCAGCTTGGAAAGGACAGGGGCCACTGAAGCTTTCTTT

J gene: TRBJ1-2
D gene: NA
clone size: NA
V gene: TRBV12-3/TRBV12-4
CDR3 protein: CASSPGRGTGYTF
CDR3 DNA: TGTGCCAGCAGTCCAGGGAGGGGGACTGGCTACACCTTC

J gene: TRBJ1-2
D gene: NA
clone size: NA
V gene: TRBV5-6
CDR3 protein: CASSRVGREIDYGYTF
CDR3 DNA: TGTGCCAGCAGCCGTGTAGGCAGGGAAATAGACTATGGCTACACCTTC

J gene: TRBJ2-5
D gene: TRBD2
clone size: NA
V gene: TRBV13
CDR3 protein: CASSLRTSGGRETQYF
CDR3 DNA: TGTGCCAGCAGCTTAAGGACTAGCGGGGGGCGAGAGACCCAGTACTTC

J gene: TRBJ2-7
D gene: NA
clone size: NA
V gene: TRBV29-1
CDR3 protein: CSVEGQSGYEQYF
CDR3 DNA: TGCAGCGTTGAGGGTCAGTCAGGATACGAGCAGTACTTC

J gene: TRBJ1-2
D gene: TRBD1
clone size: NA
V gene: TRBV2
CDR3 protein: CASNNDRGLGGYTF
CDR3 DNA: TGTGCCAGCAACAACGACAGGGGGCTTGGAGGCTACACCTTC

J gene: TRBJ2-3
D gene: NA
clone size: NA
V gene: TRBV19
CDR3 protein: CASSRGSGGDTQYF
CDR3 DNA: TGTGCCAGTAGTAGAGGATCCGGAGGAGATACGCAGTATTTT

J gene: TRBJ1-2
D gene: TRBD1
clone size: NA
V gene: TRBV5-1
CDR3 protein: CASRAAGTANYGYTF
CDR3 DNA: TGCGCCAGCAGGGCCGCCGGGACAGCTAACTATGGCTACACCTTC

J gene: TRBJ2-3
D gene: TRBD2
clone size: NA
V gene: TRBV2
CDR3 protein: CASSASTSGADTQYF
CDR3 DNA: TGTGCCAGCAGTGCTTCGACTAGCGGGGCGGATACGCAGTATTTT

J gene: TRBJ1-1
D gene: NA
clone size: few
V gene: TRBV7-3
CDR3 protein: CASSSGEGTEAFF
CDR3 DNA: TGTGCCAGCAGCTCAGGGGAGGGAACTGAAGCTTTCTTT

J gene: TRBJ2-1
D gene: TRBD2
clone size: NA
V gene: TRBV7-3
CDR3 protein: CASSFPGGYNEQFF
CDR3 DNA: TGTGCCAGCAGCTTTCCGGGAGGCTACAATGAGCAGTTCTTC

J gene: TRBJ2-4
D gene: NA
clone size: NA
V gene: TRBV19
CDR3 protein: CASSLALTSPQYF
CDR3 DNA: TGTGCCAGTAGTTTAGCCCTCACTAGCCCCCAGTACTTC

J gene: TRBJ1-2
D gene: NA
clone size: NA
V gene: TRBV29-1
CDR3 protein: CSVEEPQGRNYGYTF
CDR3 DNA: TGCAGCGTTGAAGAGCCGCAGGGGAGAAACTATGGCTACACCTTC

J gene: TRBJ1-2
D gene: TRBD1
clone size: few
V gene: TRBV6-5
CDR3 protein: CASSYWGQEGAGYTF
CDR3 DNA: TGTGCCAGCAGTTACTGGGGACAGGAGGGAGCTGGCTACACCTTC

J gene: TRBJ1-2
D gene: NA
clone size: NA
V gene: TRBV6-6
CDR3 protein: CASSPQAGYGYTF
CDR3 DNA: TGTGCCAGCAGTCCACAGGCCGGCTATGGCTACACCTTC

J gene: TRBJ2-1
D gene: TRBD1
clone size: once
V gene: TRBV28
CDR3 protein: CASSFPRGTGARNEQFF
CDR3 DNA: TGTGCCAGCAGTTTCCCAAGGGGGACAGGGGCAAGGAATGAGCAGTTCTTC

J gene: TRBJ1-3
D gene: NA
clone size: NA
V gene: TRBV3-1/TRBV3-2
CDR3 protein: CASSQDTVSGNTIYF
CDR3 DNA: TGTGCCAGCAGCCAAGATACGGTCTCTGGAAACACCATATATTTT

J gene: TRBJ1-5
D gene: TRBD1
clone size: NA
V gene: TRBV10-3
CDR3 protein: CAISPGQGGQPQHF
CDR3 DNA: TGTGCCATCAGTCCAGGACAGGGCGGGCAGCCCCAGCATTTT

J gene: TRBJ1-6
D gene: NA
clone size: once
V gene: TRBV6-1
CDR3 protein: CASSDGDKTLF
CDR3 DNA: TGTGCCAGCAGTGACGGCGACAAAACCCTATTT

J gene: TRBJ1-4
D gene: NA
clone size: NA
V gene: TRBV4-1
CDR3 protein: CASSQGKYLNEKLFF
CDR3 DNA: TGCGCCAGCAGCCAAGGAAAGTACTTGAATGAAAAACTGTTTTTT

J gene: TRBJ2-2
D gene: TRBD1
clone size: NA
V gene: TRBV5-1
CDR3 protein: CASSPRTGITGELFF
CDR3 DNA: TGCGCCAGCAGCCCTAGGACAGGGATCACCGGGGAGCTGTTTTTT

J gene: TRBJ2-2
D gene: NA
clone size: NA
V gene: TRBV7-3
CDR3 protein: CASSLTPGAPSTGELFF
CDR3 DNA: TGTGCCAGCAGCTTAACCCCAGGGGCTCCGAGCACCGGGGAGCTGTTTTTT

J gene: TRBJ2-7
D gene: NA
clone size: NA
V gene: TRBV9
CDR3 protein: CASSVWPGAYEQYF
CDR3 DNA: TGTGCCAGCAGCGTATGGCCCGGGGCCTACGAGCAGTACTTC

J gene: TRBJ1-2
D gene: NA
clone size: NA
V gene: TRBV28
CDR3 protein: CANSLGSGNYGYTF
CDR3 DNA: TGTGCCAACAGTTTAGGTTCCGGGAACTATGGCTACACCTTC

J gene: TRBJ2-5
D gene: TRBD1
clone size: NA
V gene: TRBV3-1/TRBV3-2
CDR3 protein: CASSRRQGERETQYF
CDR3 DNA: TGTGCCAGCAGCCGCCGACAGGGGGAGAGAGAGACCCAGTACTTC

J gene: TRBJ1-1
D gene: TRBD1
clone size: NA
V gene: TRBV5-1
CDR3 protein: CASSRAGQGRNTEAFF
CDR3 DNA: TGCGCCAGCAGCCGTGCTGGACAGGGCCGGAACACTGAAGCTTTCTTT

J gene: TRBJ1-2
D gene: NA
clone size: NA
V gene: TRBV19
CDR3 protein: CASSIVGLLYGYTF
CDR3 DNA: TGTGCCAGTAGTATAGTCGGTTTACTCTATGGCTACACCTTC

J gene: TRBJ1-2
D gene: NA
clone size: NA
V gene: TRBV2
CDR3 protein: CASSPDRIYGYTF
CDR3 DNA: TGTGCCAGCAGTCCGGACAGAATCTATGGCTACACCTTC

J gene: TRBJ1-6
D gene: TRBD1
clone size: NA
V gene: TRBV27
CDR3 protein: CASSLGTVYNSPLHF
CDR3 DNA: TGTGCCAGCAGTCTCGGGACAGTCTATAATTCACCCCTCCACTTT

J gene: TRBJ1-1
D gene: NA
clone size: NA
V gene: TRBV5-6
CDR3 protein: CASSFGGGTEAFF
CDR3 DNA: TGTGCCAGCAGCTTTGGTGGAGGGACTGAAGCTTTCTTT

J gene: TRBJ1-1
D gene: TRBD1
clone size: NA
V gene: TRBV3-1/TRBV3-2
CDR3 protein: CASSHTGVGAEAFF
CDR3 DNA: TGTGCCAGCAGCCATACAGGGGTTGGCGCTGAAGCTTTCTTT

J gene: TRBJ1-4
D gene: NA
clone size: NA
V gene: TRBV20-1
CDR3 protein: CSGEGSEKLFF
CDR3 DNA: TGCAGTGGGGAGGGCAGTGAAAAACTGTTTTTT

J gene: TRBJ1-3
D gene: TRBD1
clone size: NA
V gene: TRBV3-1/TRBV3-2
CDR3 protein: CASSQGPRGQGRGNTIYF
CDR3 DNA: TGTGCCAGCAGCCAAGGCCCCCGGGGACAGGGGAGAGGAAACACCATATATTTT

J gene: TRBJ1-5
D gene: TRBD1
clone size: NA
V gene: TRBV4-1
CDR3 protein: CASSQVRDRFQPQHF
CDR3 DNA: TGCGCCAGCAGCCAAGTAAGGGACAGGTTTCAGCCCCAGCATTTT

J gene: TRBJ1-5
D gene: NA
clone size: NA
V gene: TRBV28
CDR3 protein: CASNGFSNQPQHF
CDR3 DNA: TGTGCCAGCAACGGTTTTAGCAATCAGCCCCAGCATTTT

J gene: TRBJ1-5
D gene: NA
clone size: once
V gene: TRBV27
CDR3 protein: CASSLFSGGNQPQHF
CDR3 DNA: TGTGCCAGCAGTTTATTTTCGGGAGGCAATCAGCCCCAGCATTTT

J gene: TRBJ1-5
D gene: TRBD1
clone size: once
V gene: TRBV24-1
CDR3 protein: CATSDPRQGGRQPQHF
CDR3 DNA: TGTGCCACCAGTGACCCCCGACAGGGAGGTAGACAGCCCCAGCATTTT

J gene: TRBJ2-3
D gene: TRBD1
clone size: NA
V gene: TRBV5-4
CDR3 protein: CASSLFISGTAPDTQYF
CDR3 DNA: TGTGCCAGCAGCTTGTTTATATCCGGGACAGCGCCCGATACGCAGTATTTT

J gene: TRBJ2-7
D gene: NA
clone size: NA
V gene: TRBV5-4
CDR3 protein: CASSSDSSYEQYF
CDR3 DNA: TGTGCCAGCAGCTCGGACAGCTCCTACGAGCAGTACTTC

J gene: TRBJ2-1
D gene: NA
clone size: NA
V gene: TRBV7-9
CDR3 protein: CASSFSPSGNEQFF
CDR3 DNA: TGTGCCAGCAGCTTTAGTCCCTCGGGGAATGAGCAGTTCTTC

J gene: TRBJ1-2
D gene: NA
clone size: few
V gene: TRBV24-1
CDR3 protein: CATSDHRGVGYTF
CDR3 DNA: TGTGCCACCAGTGATCACCGGGGGGTTGGCTACACCTTC

J gene: TRBJ2-1
D gene: NA
clone size: few
V gene: TRBV7-9
CDR3 protein: CASSLVGEDNEQFF
CDR3 DNA: TGTGCCAGCAGCTTAGTGGGGGAGGACAATGAGCAGTTCTTC

J gene: TRBJ2-5
D gene: TRBD2
clone size: NA
V gene: TRBV5-8
CDR3 protein: CASSPRGGYQETQYF
CDR3 DNA: TGTGCCAGCAGCCCACGGGGGGGGTACCAAGAGACCCAGTACTTC

J gene: TRBJ1-5
D gene: NA
clone size: NA
V gene: TRBV9
CDR3 protein: CASSPTVGGNQPQHF
CDR3 DNA: TGTGCCAGCAGCCCCACCGTGGGGGGTAATCAGCCCCAGCATTTT